This T cell receptor beta chain was retrieved from a study of shared clonotypes between healthy human individuals (TCRdb year 2020). Regarding the complete study: A couple of women and a few men aged 18 to 49 years were included in the cohort. To estimate repertoire size and how much clonotype sharing occurs between individuals, the study deeply sequenced the blood TCR repertoires of several healthy adults. For each donor, CD4 naive and CD4 memory were each given three plates, CD8 naive was given two plates, and CD8 memory was given one plate. Leukapheresis yielded between about 0.85 and 9.5 billion PBMCs per donor. To increase sequencing depth and limit assay-specific biases, different laboratories used diverse techniques to prepare libraries and sequence TCR repertoires. The full study reports these points: Naive subsets generally had larger estimated clonotype richness than memory subsets. Sharing across four donors was observed for 5% to 6.5% of naive CD4, under 4% of naive CD8, about 2.3% of memory CD4, and roughly 0.4% of memory CD8 clonotypes. Rarefaction of sorted-subset datasets indicated incomplete sequencing despite the large sequencing depth. Clonotypes shared by all four sorted-subset donors showed higher generation probabilities than non-shared clonotypes. The genetic and exposure-history diversity represented was limited by the small number of donors. Pairwise subsampling indicated that sequencing depth was expected to affect the degree of clonotype sharing among donors. Sampling was limited to blood, and TCR repertoires in tissue likely differ from TCR repertoires in blood.

V is cut by 1 base and J by 7 bases, and the space between the germline ends is 11 bases. The germline V gene (reference sequence) gives CDR1 as SGHNT and CDR2 as YYREEE. Measured from the cysteine to the phenylalanine, the CDR3 is 13 residues long. CDR3 DNA only is kept here, 39 bases in frame from base 1. TCR CDR3 regions were amplified from genomic DNA by multiplex PCR using the deep immunoSEQ assay. Extracted genomic DNA from each cell subset was distributed evenly across all wells of several immunoSEQ 96-well plates, and each plate was treated as a replicate. Each replicate PCR for sorted subsets received roughly 200 ng genomic DNA, equal to tens of thousands of T cell genomes. Purified libraries were quantified with a Qubit 3.0 fluorometer, sized on a Bioanalyzer 2100, and re-quantified with the KAPA Library Quantification kit. Each immunoSEQ 96-well plate was sequenced on its own single-read 150-cycle Illumina NextSeq 550 flow cell. Under the source paper's analysis protocol: Because the immunoSEQ output included only junctional sequences and no quality scores, the filtering could not be the same as the filtering used for full-length reads. To assign V/J genes and CDR3, sequences were annotated against IMGT germline references using PyIR, a Python wrapper for IgBLAST v1.9. Any read was removed if the V/J assignment was weak (E-value above 1e-6), the CDR3 was missing, or the read contained stop codons, out-of-frame junctions, or ambiguous translated residues. V3J clonotypes were defined as sequences sharing the same inferred V gene, J gene, and CDR3 amino acid sequence. Percentage overlap between repertoires was calculated by dividing the number of shared unique clonotypes by the size of the smaller repertoire. Three approaches were used to assess repertoire richness: RTK rarefaction, the Chao1 estimator, and Recon v2.1 estimates of unobserved clonotypes. OLGA was used to compute generation probabilities for all TCRbeta clonotypes that the gDNA method yielded from a few donors. TCRdb stores this immuneACCESS table with in-frame sequences only. Part of the clones is absent; in the studies checked, under half of the shortfall reflects unresolved V genes, and no reason is known for the rest. That table furnishes V, J and clone size, whereas the DNA furnished D and trimming. This sample is represented by a few million clones; roughly 92% of them were singletons. Roughly 0.13% of the sample is taken by the ten largest.

About this clone itself: Its antigen target is currently unknown. Base qualities were left out, and no much larger clone turns up one base away.

The donors were healthy, HIV-negative adults with no recently reported acute infections or vaccinations. Every donor was a Caucasian adult residing in Nashville, Tennessee, USA. CD4+ T cells were enriched through magnetic negative selection, after which naive cells were positively selected on CD45RA and the remaining negative fraction served as the memory subset. Blood was collected by leukapheresis, and PBMCs were isolated by Ficoll-Histopaque density gradient centrifugation and then cryopreserved in liquid nitrogen vapor phase. Analytical flow cytometry was used to check the purity and quantity of each magnetically sorted T cell population. Genomic DNA was isolated from every sorted fraction and measured by UV absorbance on a Nanodrop 2000c.

The sequence links TRBV5-4 to TRBJ1-2; the D gene lacks a confident call. Sequenced sample: naive CD4+ T cells sorted from blood. The sample's cell subset or site label, in plain terms: CD45RA+ positively selected. The sequence was obtained from a man between 18 and 35 years old in good health. Read as DNA, the sequence is TGTGCCAGCAGCTTGCAAGGGCTGTTTGGCTACACCTTC. This codes for CASSLQGLFGYTF.